The clone carrying this T cell receptor beta chain was counted once. This record belongs to a study of shared clonotypes between healthy human individuals. Assay used: immunoSEQ multiplex PCR; TCRdb lists only in-frame clones, some missing. The profile covers around 980,000 clones, with 78% appearing a single time and roughly 0.62% taken by the ten largest. V was cut by 5 bases and J by 5 bases, with 13 bases left in between. CDR3 size: 14 residues. Germline CDR1 is SNHLY and CDR2 is FYNNEI. The sequenced material came from memory CD4+ T cells from PBMCs. Indicated subset: CD45RA-negative fraction. This TCR was sampled from a man aged 18 to 30 in good health. Some clones in this sample may be carry-over from other donors' samples. The chain couples TRBV2 to TRBJ1-5; no clear D. The CDR3 region is CASSWSGRDQPQHF. In nucleotides, the CDR3 is TGTGCCAGCAGTTGGAGCGGGAGGGATCAGCCCCAGCATTTT. The full variable domain, its missing parts supplied by reference TRBV2 and TRBJ1-5, is EPEVTQTPSHQVTQMGQEVILRCVPISNHLYFYWYRQILGQKVEFLVSFYNNEISEKSEIFDDQFSVERPDGSNFTLKIRSTKLEDSAMYFCASSWSGRDQPQHFGDGTRLSIL.